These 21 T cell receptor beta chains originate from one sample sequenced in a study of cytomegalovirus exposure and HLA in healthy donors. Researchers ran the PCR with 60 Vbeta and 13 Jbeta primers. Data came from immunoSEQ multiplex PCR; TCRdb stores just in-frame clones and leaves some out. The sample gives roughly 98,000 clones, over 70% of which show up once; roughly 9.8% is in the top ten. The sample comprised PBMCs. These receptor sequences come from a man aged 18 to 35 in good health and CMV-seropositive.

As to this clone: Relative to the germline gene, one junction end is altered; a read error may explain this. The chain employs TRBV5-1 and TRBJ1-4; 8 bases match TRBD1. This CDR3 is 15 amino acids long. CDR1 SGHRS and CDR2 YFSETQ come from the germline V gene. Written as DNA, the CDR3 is TGCGCCAACAGCCCTGGGAGGCAGGGGGCCGAAAAACTGTTTTTT. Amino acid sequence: CANSPGRQGAEKLFF.

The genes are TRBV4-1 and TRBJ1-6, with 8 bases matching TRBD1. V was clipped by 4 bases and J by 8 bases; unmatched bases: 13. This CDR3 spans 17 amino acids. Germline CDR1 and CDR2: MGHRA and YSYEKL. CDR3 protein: CASSPTPARGLDSPLHF. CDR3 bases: TGCGCCAGCAGCCCGACTCCCGCCAGGGGGCTTGATTCACCCCTCCACTTT.

CDR3 bases: TGTGCCAGCAGTGCGACAGGGGCCAATCAGCCCCAGCATTTT. Its protein is CASSATGANQPQHF. The V gene is TRBV25-1, the J gene TRBJ1-5; 8 bases agree with TRBD1. V shed 4 bases, J shed 3 bases, and the junction held 2 bases outside the gene matches. This CDR3 region has 14 residues. Per germline, CDR1 MGHDK and CDR2 SYGVNS.

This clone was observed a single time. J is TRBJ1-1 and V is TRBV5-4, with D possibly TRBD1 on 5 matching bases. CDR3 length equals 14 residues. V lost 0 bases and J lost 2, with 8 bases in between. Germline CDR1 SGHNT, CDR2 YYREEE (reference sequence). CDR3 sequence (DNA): TGTGCCAGCAGCTTGGACCAGGGTAACACTGAAGCTTTCTTT. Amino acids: CASSLDQGNTEAFF.

The CDR3 loop reads CASSRDSYNEQFF. The CDR3, as DNA: TGTGCCAGCAGCCGGGACAGCTACAATGAGCAGTTCTTC. The chain uses TRBV6-5 and TRBJ2-1, with 7 bases aligning to TRBD1. This CDR3 contains 13 residues. V shed 6 bases, J shed 3 bases, and the junction held 2 bases outside the gene matches. Germline CDR1 MNHEY, CDR2 SVGAGI.

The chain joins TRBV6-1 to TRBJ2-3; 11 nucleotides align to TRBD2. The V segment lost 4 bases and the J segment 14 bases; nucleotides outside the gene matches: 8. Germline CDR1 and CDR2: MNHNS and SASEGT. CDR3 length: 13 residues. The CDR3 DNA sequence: TGTGCCAGCAGTGTTAATAGCGGGGGGGCGGCGTATTTT. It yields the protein CASSVNSGGAAYF.

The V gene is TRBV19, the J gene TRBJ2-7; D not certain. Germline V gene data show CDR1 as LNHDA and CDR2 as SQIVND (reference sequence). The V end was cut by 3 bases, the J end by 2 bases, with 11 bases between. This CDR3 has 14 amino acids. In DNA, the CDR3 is TGTGCCAGTAGTATTTTTGGCACCCCCTACGAGCAGTACTTC. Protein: CASSIFGTPYEQYF.

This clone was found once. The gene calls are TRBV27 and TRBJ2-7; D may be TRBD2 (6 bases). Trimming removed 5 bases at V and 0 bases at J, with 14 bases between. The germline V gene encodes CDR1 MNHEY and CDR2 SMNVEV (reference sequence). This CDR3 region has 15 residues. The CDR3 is CASSLWGEASYEQYF. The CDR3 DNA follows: TGTGCCAGCAGTCTGTGGGGGGAGGCCTCCTACGAGCAGTACTTC.

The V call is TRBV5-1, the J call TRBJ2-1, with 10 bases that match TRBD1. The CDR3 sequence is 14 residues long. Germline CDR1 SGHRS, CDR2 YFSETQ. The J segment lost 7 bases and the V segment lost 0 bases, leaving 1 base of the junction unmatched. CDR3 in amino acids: CASSLGQGANEQFF. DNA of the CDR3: TGCGCCAGCAGCTTGGGACAGGGGGCGAATGAGCAGTTCTTC. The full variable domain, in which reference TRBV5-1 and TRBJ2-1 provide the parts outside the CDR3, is KAGVTQTPRYLIKTRGQQVTLSCSPISGHRSVSWYQQTPGQGLQFLFEYFSETQRNKGNFPGRFSGRQFSNSRSEMNVSTLELGDSALYLCASSLGQGANEQFFGPGTRLTVL.

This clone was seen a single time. CDR3 in DNA: TGTGCCAGCAGTTTTCGCATTAGCCAAGAGACCCAGTACTTC. Amino acids: CASSFRISQETQYF. The chain couples TRBV27 to TRBJ2-5; no definite D call. Per germline, CDR1 MNHEY and CDR2 SMNVEV (reference sequence). V lost 3 bases to trimming and J lost 1 base, with 9 bases between them. This CDR3 contains 14 residues.

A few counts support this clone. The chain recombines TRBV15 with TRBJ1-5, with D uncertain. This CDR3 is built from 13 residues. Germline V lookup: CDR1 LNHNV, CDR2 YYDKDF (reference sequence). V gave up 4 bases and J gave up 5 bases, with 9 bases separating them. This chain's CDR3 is CATSTGLHQPQHF. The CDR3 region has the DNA TGTGCCACCAGCACGGGGTTGCATCAGCCCCAGCATTTT.

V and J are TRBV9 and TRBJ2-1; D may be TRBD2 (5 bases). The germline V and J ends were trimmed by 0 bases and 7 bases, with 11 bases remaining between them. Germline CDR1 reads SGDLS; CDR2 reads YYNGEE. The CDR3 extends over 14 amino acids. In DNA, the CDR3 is TGTGCCAGCAGCGTAGCAGCGGCCGGGAATGAGCAGTTCTTC. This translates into CASSVAAAGNEQFF.

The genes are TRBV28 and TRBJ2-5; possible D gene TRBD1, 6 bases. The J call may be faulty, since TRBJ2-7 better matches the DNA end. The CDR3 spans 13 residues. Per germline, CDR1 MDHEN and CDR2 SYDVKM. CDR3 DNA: TGTGCCAGCAGTTCCGGACAGAATTACGAGCAGTACTTC. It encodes CASSSGQNYEQYF.

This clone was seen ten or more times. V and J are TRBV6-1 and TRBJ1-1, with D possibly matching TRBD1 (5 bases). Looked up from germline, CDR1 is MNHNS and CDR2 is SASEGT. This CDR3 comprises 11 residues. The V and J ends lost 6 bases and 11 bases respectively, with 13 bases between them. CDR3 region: CASSPGLEAFF. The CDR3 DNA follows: TGTGCCAGCAGCCCAGGGTTGGAGGCTTTCTTT.

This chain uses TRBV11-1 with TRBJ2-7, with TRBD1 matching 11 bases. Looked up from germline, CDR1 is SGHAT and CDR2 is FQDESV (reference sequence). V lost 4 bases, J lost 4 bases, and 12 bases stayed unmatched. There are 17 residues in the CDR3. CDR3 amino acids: CASSSTTGTGGIYEQYF. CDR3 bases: TGTGCCAGCAGCTCCACAACCGGGACAGGGGGAATTTACGAGCAGTACTTC.

The DNA for the CDR3 is TGTGCCAGCAGCGACCTACTGGGGGGGCAGCCCCAGCATTTT. This gives the protein CASSDLLGGQPQHF. The rearrangement uses TRBV6-1 and TRBJ1-5; D is possibly TRBD1 (5 bases). V lost 6 bases and J lost 7, with 16 bases in between. The length of the CDR3 is 14 residues. Germline lookup yields CDR1 MNHNS and CDR2 SASEGT.

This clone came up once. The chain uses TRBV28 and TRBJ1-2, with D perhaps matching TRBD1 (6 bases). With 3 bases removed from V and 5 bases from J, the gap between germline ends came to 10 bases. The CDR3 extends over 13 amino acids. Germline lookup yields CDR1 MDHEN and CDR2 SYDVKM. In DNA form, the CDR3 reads TGTGCCAGCAGTTTGACAGGAAAATATGGCTACACCTTC. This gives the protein CASSLTGKYGYTF.

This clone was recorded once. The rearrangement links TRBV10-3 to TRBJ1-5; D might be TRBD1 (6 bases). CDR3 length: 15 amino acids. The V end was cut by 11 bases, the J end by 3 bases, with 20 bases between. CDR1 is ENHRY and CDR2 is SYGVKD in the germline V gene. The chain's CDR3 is CAPRGKGGDNQPQHF. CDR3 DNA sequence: TGTGCCCCACGGGGGAAGGGGGGGGACAATCAGCCCCAGCATTTT.

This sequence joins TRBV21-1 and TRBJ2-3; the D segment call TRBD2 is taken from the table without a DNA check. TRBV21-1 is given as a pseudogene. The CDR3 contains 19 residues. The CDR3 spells CASSKEGSTSGDCTDTQYF. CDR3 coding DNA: TGTGCCAGCAGCAAAGAGGGGTCAACTAGCGGGGACTGCACAGATACGCAGTATTTT.

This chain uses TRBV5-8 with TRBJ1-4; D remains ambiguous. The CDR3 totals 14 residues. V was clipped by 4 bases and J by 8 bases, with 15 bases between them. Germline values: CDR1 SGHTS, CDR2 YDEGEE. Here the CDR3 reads CASSAGGVGEKLFF. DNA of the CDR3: TGTGCCAGCAGCGCGGGAGGCGTGGGGGAAAAACTGTTTTTT.

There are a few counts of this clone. CDR3 protein: CASSPAGGNYNEQFF. The CDR3 coding sequence is TGTGCCAGCAGCCCGGCGGGGGGGAACTACAATGAGCAGTTCTTC. The chain has TRBV7-9 and TRBJ2-1, with 9 bases identical to TRBD2. V was clipped by 5 bases and J by 3 bases; unmatched bases: 5. Germline V gene lookup returns CDR1 SEHNR and CDR2 FQNEAQ (reference sequence). The CDR3 runs 15 residues.